Included here is one TCR beta chain sequence, with context. Using immunoSEQ multiplex PCR, the repertoire was profiled, and TCRdb retains in-frame clones only, with some absent. The sample shows over 40,000 clones, more than 75% of them seen only once. This specimen comes from a study of T cell changes during pregnancy in multiple sclerosis. Germline values: CDR1 LNHDA, CDR2 SQIVND (reference sequence). This CDR3 contains 14 residues. With 3 bases removed from V and 1 base from J, the gap between germline ends came to 10 bases. This TCR was recovered from a female donor in good health, enrolled as a control in a pregnancy study. The chain uses TRBV19 and TRBJ2-7; D is unclear. This specimen was CD8+ T cells from peripheral blood mononuclear cells, taken after pregnancy. In DNA form, the CDR3 reads TGTGCCAGTAGTATTAGTGTGTTGTCCTACGAGCAGTACTTC. Translation: CASSISVLSYEQYF.